The rows below give T cell receptor beta chains drawn from one sample of a study of blood T cell repertoires in COVID-19. Some clones are missing from TCRdb's copy, which holds only in-frame ones; the method was immunoSEQ multiplex PCR. This table holds approximately 260,000 clones, approximately 83% found once. The sample taken for sequencing was PBMCs or T cells enriched from blood (not recorded which). Receptors originate from a man between 50 and 59 years old who had recovered from COVID-19. Both conserved end residues are part of each CDR3. Each record gives: D gene, clone size, V gene, J gene, CDR3 protein, CDR3 DNA. A D gene is named only where the DNA matches it firmly. A row's size may be missing; if present it is once, few, many or a size class.

d_call: TRBD2; clone_size: once; v_call: TRBV5-5; j_call: TRBJ2-3; cdr3_aa: CASSKTSGSFYTDTQYF; cdr3_nt: TGTGCCAGCAGCAAGACTAGCGGGTCTTTTTACACAGATACGCAGTATTTT
d_call: NA; clone_size: NA; v_call: TRBV10-2; j_call: TRBJ1-1; cdr3_aa: CASSEQGATEAFF; cdr3_nt: TGCGCCAGCAGTGAACAGGGAGCCACTGAAGCTTTCTTT
d_call: NA; clone_size: NA; v_call: TRBV5-6; j_call: TRBJ2-5; cdr3_aa: CASRATRDYQETQYF; cdr3_nt: TGTGCCAGCAGGGCGACCCGGGACTACCAAGAGACCCAGTACTTC
d_call: NA; clone_size: NA; v_call: TRBV28; j_call: TRBJ2-7; cdr3_aa: CASRNPGVREQYF; cdr3_nt: TGTGCCAGCAGGAATCCAGGGGTGAGGGAGCAGTACTTC
d_call: TRBD1; clone_size: NA; v_call: TRBV11-2; j_call: TRBJ2-7; cdr3_aa: CASSSPGQGSFYEQYF; cdr3_nt: TGTGCCAGCAGCTCGCCCGGACAGGGATCTTTCTACGAGCAGTACTTC
d_call: TRBD1; clone_size: few; v_call: TRBV2; j_call: TRBJ1-5; cdr3_aa: CASSTRQGSSYQPQHF; cdr3_nt: TGTGCCAGCAGTACCCGACAGGGTAGTTCATATCAGCCCCAGCATTTT
d_call: NA; clone_size: NA; v_call: TRBV5-6; j_call: TRBJ1-1; cdr3_aa: CASSTDIMNTEAFF; cdr3_nt: TGTGCCAGCAGCACAGACATCATGAACACTGAAGCTTTCTTT
d_call: NA; clone_size: NA; v_call: TRBV5-4; j_call: TRBJ1-4; cdr3_aa: CASSLEINEKLFF; cdr3_nt: TGTGCCAGCAGCTTGGAAATAAATGAAAAACTGTTTTTT
d_call: TRBD1; clone_size: NA; v_call: TRBV6-5; j_call: TRBJ1-4; cdr3_aa: CASSLGQGSRKLFF; cdr3_nt: TGTGCCAGCAGTCTGGGACAGGGTAGTAGAAAACTGTTTTTT
d_call: TRBD1; clone_size: few; v_call: TRBV7-9; j_call: TRBJ2-7; cdr3_aa: CASSQPQGFDEQYF; cdr3_nt: TGTGCCAGCAGCCAACCACAGGGGTTTGACGAGCAGTACTTC
d_call: NA; clone_size: NA; v_call: TRBV6-5; j_call: TRBJ2-3; cdr3_aa: CASTQAGPTDTQYF; cdr3_nt: TGTGCCAGCACTCAGGCGGGGCCGACAGATACGCAGTATTTT
d_call: NA; clone_size: NA; v_call: TRBV3-1/TRBV3-2; j_call: TRBJ2-7; cdr3_aa: CASSQVAGRAEQYF; cdr3_nt: TGTGCCAGCAGCCAAGTTGCGGGAAGGGCCGAGCAGTACTTC
d_call: TRBD1; clone_size: NA; v_call: TRBV24-1; j_call: TRBJ2-5; cdr3_aa: CATSDLLQGAETQYF; cdr3_nt: TGTGCCACCAGTGATCTCCTACAGGGGGCGGAGACCCAGTACTTC
d_call: NA; clone_size: NA; v_call: TRBV14; j_call: TRBJ2-5; cdr3_aa: CASSQSGGETQYF; cdr3_nt: TGTGCCAGCAGCCAATCAGGGGGGGAGACCCAGTACTTC
d_call: NA; clone_size: NA; v_call: TRBV19; j_call: TRBJ2-7; cdr3_aa: CASSTRGAEQYF; cdr3_nt: TGTGCCAGTAGTACCAGGGGGGCCGAGCAGTACTTC
d_call: TRBD1; clone_size: NA; v_call: TRBV29-1; j_call: TRBJ1-1; cdr3_aa: CSAPTPTGAPEAFF; cdr3_nt: TGCAGCGCCCCGACCCCGACAGGGGCGCCTGAAGCTTTCTTT
d_call: TRBD1; clone_size: NA; v_call: TRBV27; j_call: TRBJ1-4; cdr3_aa: CASSRETGGGEKLFF; cdr3_nt: TGTGCCAGCAGTCGGGAGACAGGGGGTGGTGAAAAACTGTTTTTT
d_call: NA; clone_size: NA; v_call: TRBV5-1; j_call: TRBJ1-4; cdr3_aa: CASSLSGTPNEKLFF; cdr3_nt: TGCGCCAGCAGCTTGTCCGGGACACCTAATGAAAAACTGTTTTTT
d_call: TRBD1; clone_size: NA; v_call: TRBV19; j_call: TRBJ2-3; cdr3_aa: CATRVQGADTQYF; cdr3_nt: TGTGCCACGAGGGTACAGGGGGCAGATACGCAGTATTTT
d_call: NA; clone_size: NA; v_call: TRBV5-4; j_call: TRBJ1-2; cdr3_aa: CASSPKESYGYTF; cdr3_nt: TGTGCCAGCAGCCCTAAGGAGTCCTATGGCTACACCTTC
d_call: NA; clone_size: NA; v_call: TRBV5-8; j_call: TRBJ2-7; cdr3_aa: CASRRRTAYEQYF; cdr3_nt: TGTGCCAGCAGGAGACGGACAGCCTACGAGCAGTACTTC
d_call: TRBD2; clone_size: once; v_call: TRBV6-5; j_call: TRBJ2-3; cdr3_aa: CASSPGAGGRDTQYF; cdr3_nt: TGTGCCAGCAGTCCGGGGGCGGGAGGAAGAGATACGCAGTATTTT
d_call: NA; clone_size: NA; v_call: TRBV7-9; j_call: TRBJ1-6; cdr3_aa: CASSLSRDNSPLHF; cdr3_nt: TGTGCCAGCAGCTTGTCCAGGGATAATTCACCCCTCCACTTT